This T cell receptor (beta chain) was obtained from a study of blood T cell repertoires in COVID-19. Study-wide background: Some COVID-19 samples were acute and others convalescent; all came from the United States, Italy and Spain. T cells, B-cell-depleted T cells, or PBMCs supplied cDNA or gDNA.

This clone has a count of ten or more. In the original processing: Amplification of reference gene primers provided the estimated nucleated cell counts. The protocol was immunoSEQ multiplex PCR, while the TCRdb copy is restricted to in-frame clones and leaves out a portion. V, J and clone size reflect that table, while D and trimming were determined from the DNA. Of some 27,000 clones detected, roughly 79% appear once; the ten largest clones hold about 43%. V lost 8 bases and J 2 bases, leaving 16 bases between the germline ends. The CDR3 sequence is 15 residues long. Looked up from germline, CDR1 is SNHLY and CDR2 is FYNNEI.

This TCR came from an older man with acute or convalescent COVID-19. The rearrangement links TRBV2 to TRBJ2-1, with D perhaps matching TRBD1 (5 bases). The sequenced sample consisted of peripheral blood. CDR3 in DNA: TGTGCCAGCGATCGAGACAGCTCTGCCTACAATGAGCAGTTCTTC. It specifies CASDRDSSAYNEQFF.